This TCR beta chain was identified during a study of blood T cell repertoires in COVID-19. A single count supports this clone. The CDR3 length is 15 residues. Germline V CDR1 and CDR2: KGHSY, FQNENV. Deletions cut 4 bases from V and 3 bases from J, with 13 bases between. Only in-frame clones appear in the TCRdb table, and some are missing; sequencing was by immunoSEQ multiplex PCR. The sample holds about 99,000 clones, roughly 89% seen once. The genes are TRBV16 and TRBJ1-5; D gene ambiguous. The clonotype originates from a man in his 70s with active or convalescent COVID-19. The sequenced sample was peripheral blood. CDR3 region: CASSRLERVNQPQHF. CDR3 nucleotides: TGTGCCAGCAGCCGGCTCGAGCGGGTCAATCAGCCCCAGCATTTT. Supplemented by reference TRBV16 and TRBJ1-5, the full variable domain reads GEEVAQTPKHLVRGEGQKAKLYCAPIKGHSYVFWYQQVLKNEFKFLISFQNENVFDETGMPKERFSAKCLPNSPCSLEIQATKLEDSAVYFCASSRLERVNQPQHFGDGTRLSIL.